A single sample gave rise to the 4 T cell receptor beta chains below, sequenced in a study of blood T cell repertoires in COVID-19. Here immunoSEQ multiplex PCR was the method, and the copy in TCRdb shows in-frame clones only, minus some. The sample yields around 190,000 clones, 70% to 90% seen once. Sample: peripheral blood. These receptors were collected from a man aged 45-65 years with active or convalescent COVID-19.

This sequence joins TRBV7-2 and TRBJ1-2; no definite D call. CDR3 length: 16 residues. Germline loops: CDR1 SGHTA, CDR2 FQGNSA. The germline V and J ends were trimmed by 1 base and 7 bases, with 19 bases remaining between them. CDR3 sequence (DNA): TGTGCCAGCAGCTTAGATGGGCAACTTCAAACCGGTGGCTACACCTTC. It translates to CASSLDGQLQTGGYTF.

This clone was observed at least ten times. The chain links TRBV18 to TRBJ1-1, with 7 bases lining up with TRBD1. V lost 4 bases to trimming and J lost 8 bases; unmatched junction nucleotides: 10. CDR3 size: 14 residues. Germline V CDR1 and CDR2: KGHSH, LQKENI. In DNA, the CDR3 is TGTGCCAGCTCACGATACAGGGGCTCGGAGGAAGCTTTCTTT. Its translation: CASSRYRGSEEAFF.

The gene calls are TRBV19 and TRBJ2-7, with 7 bases that match TRBD1. Germline CDR1 reads LNHDA; CDR2 reads SQIVND (reference sequence). The trim removed 6 bases at V and 9 bases at J, leaving 11 bases unmatched. There are 13 residues in the CDR3. CDR3 sequence (DNA): TGTGCCAGTAGCTCAGGACAGGACACGGGGCAGTACTTC. It codes for CASSSGQDTGQYF.

This chain uses TRBV11-2 with TRBJ2-3; 10 bases line up with TRBD2. Per germline, CDR1 SGHAT and CDR2 FQNNGV. CDR3 length: 19 residues. The J segment lost 2 bases and the V segment lost 0 bases, leaving 11 bases of the junction unmatched. CDR3 sequence reads: CASSLDGAGGLSLTDTQYF. For the CDR3, the DNA is TGTGCCAGCAGCTTAGATGGAGCGGGGGGGCTCTCCCTCACAGATACGCAGTATTTT.